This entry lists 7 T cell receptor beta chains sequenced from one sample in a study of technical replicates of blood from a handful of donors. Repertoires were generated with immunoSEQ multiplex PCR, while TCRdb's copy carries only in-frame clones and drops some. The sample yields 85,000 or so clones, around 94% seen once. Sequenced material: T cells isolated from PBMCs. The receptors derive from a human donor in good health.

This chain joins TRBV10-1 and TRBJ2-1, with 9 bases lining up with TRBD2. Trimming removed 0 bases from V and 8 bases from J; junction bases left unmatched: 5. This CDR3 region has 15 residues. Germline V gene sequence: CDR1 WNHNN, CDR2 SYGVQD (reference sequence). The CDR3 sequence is CASSESVSGRDEQFF. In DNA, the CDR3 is TGCGCCAGCAGTGAGTCGGTTAGCGGGAGAGATGAGCAGTTCTTC.

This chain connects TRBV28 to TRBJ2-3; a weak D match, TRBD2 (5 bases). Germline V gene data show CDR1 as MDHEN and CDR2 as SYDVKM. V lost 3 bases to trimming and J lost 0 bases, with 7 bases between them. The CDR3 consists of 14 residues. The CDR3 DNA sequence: TGTGCCAGCAGTTTTGGACTCAGCACAGATACGCAGTATTTT. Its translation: CASSFGLSTDTQYF.

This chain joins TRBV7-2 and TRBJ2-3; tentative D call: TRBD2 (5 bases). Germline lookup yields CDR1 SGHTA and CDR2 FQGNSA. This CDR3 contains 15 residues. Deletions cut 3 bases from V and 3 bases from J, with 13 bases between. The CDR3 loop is CASSLGASKTDTQYF. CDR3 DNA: TGTGCCAGCAGCTTGGGAGCATCTAAGACAGATACGCAGTATTTT.

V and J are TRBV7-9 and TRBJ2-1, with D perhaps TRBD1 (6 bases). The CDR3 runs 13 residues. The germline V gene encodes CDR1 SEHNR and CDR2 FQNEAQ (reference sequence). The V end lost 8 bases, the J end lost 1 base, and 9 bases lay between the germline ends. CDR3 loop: CASPGESYNEQFF. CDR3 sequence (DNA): TGTGCCAGCCCAGGGGAATCCTACAATGAGCAGTTCTTC.

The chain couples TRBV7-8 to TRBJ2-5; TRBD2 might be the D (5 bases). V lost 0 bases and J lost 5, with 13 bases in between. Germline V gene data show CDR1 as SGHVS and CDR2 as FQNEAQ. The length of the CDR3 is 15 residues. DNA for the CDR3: TGTGCCAGCAGCTTAGCCGGTCAGACGGGGGAGACCCAGTACTTC. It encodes CASSLAGQTGETQYF.

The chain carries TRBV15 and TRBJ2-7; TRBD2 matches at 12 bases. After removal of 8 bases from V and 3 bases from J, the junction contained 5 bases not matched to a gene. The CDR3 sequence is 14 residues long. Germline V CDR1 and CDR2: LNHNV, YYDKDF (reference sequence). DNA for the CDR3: TGTGCCACCGGAGAGACTAGCGGGAGCTACGAGCAGTACTTC. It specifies CATGETSGSYEQYF.

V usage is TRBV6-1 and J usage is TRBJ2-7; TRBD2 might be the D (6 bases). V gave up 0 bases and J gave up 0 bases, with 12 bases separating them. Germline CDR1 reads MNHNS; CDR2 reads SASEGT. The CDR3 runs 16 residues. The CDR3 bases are TGTGCCAGCAGTGAAGCGGGACTCCTGAGCTCCTACGAGCAGTACTTC. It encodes CASSEAGLLSSYEQYF.